This TCR beta chain was captured in a study of cytomegalovirus exposure and HLA in healthy donors. For the study at large: Later, an analysis reported that the 95 to 150 validation repertoires had used the same platform as the roughly 720 first-cohort repertoires.

V dropped 0 bases and J dropped 1; count of bases not matched to a gene: 5. The CDR3 is 16 residues long. Germline V gene sequence: CDR1 SEHNR, CDR2 FQNEAQ (reference sequence). The method was immunoSEQ multiplex PCR; TCRdb's version includes in-frame clones alone and lacks a portion of them. The sample includes some 110,000 clones, approximately 88% of them seen just once. This clone has a handful of counts. Its cognate antigen is unknown. Study-wide points: Most observed TCR sequences were rare, whereas some public TCRs were detected in many donors. First-cohort TCR clusters tended to co-occur in the 130 or so validation repertoires, a later analysis found. Cytomegalovirus status was reportedly diagnosed by the classifier with high sensitivity and specificity.

The source is a man aged 18 to 30 in good health and CMV-seronegative. The specimen was PBMCs. The genes are TRBV7-9 and TRBJ1-1; TRBD1 matches at 7 bases. CDR3 bases: TGTGCCAGCAGCTTAGCGCGACAGGGTGGGAACACTGAAGCTTTCTTT. Translating it yields CASSLARQGGNTEAFF.